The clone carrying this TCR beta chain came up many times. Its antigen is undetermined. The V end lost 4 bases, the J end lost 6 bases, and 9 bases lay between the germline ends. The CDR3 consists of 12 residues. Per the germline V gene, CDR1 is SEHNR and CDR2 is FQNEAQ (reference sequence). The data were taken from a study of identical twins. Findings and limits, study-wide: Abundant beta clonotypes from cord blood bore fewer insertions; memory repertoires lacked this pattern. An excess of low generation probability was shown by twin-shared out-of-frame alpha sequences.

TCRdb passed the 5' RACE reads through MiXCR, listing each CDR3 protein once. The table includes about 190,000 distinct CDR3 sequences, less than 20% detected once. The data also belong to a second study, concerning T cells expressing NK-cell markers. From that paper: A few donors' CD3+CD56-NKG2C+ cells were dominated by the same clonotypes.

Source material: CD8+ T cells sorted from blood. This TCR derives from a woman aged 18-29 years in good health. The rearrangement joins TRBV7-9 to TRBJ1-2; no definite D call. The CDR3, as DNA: TGTGCCAGCAGCTCCGAAAGGCATGGCTACACCTTC. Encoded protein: CASSSERHGYTF.